Listed below are T cell receptor beta chains from one sample, sequenced in a study of T-cell memory formation after mild COVID-19. TCRdb ran MiXCR on the 5' RACE reads and lists one entry per CDR3 protein. The sample has 150,000 to 200,000 distinct CDR3 sequences; 15% to 20% are singletons. The sample comprised PBMCs or a T cell subset sorted from them (not recorded which). Receptor source: an adult woman who had mild COVID-19 (a few samples of this study predate the infection). Cell type and time point are not known. CDR3s include the opening cysteine and the closing phenylalanine or tryptophan. The order of the fields is D gene, V gene, J gene, clone size, CDR3 DNA, CDR3 protein. The D gene is left open where the match is weak. Size tells how often a clone was seen (once, few, many) or the class of an expanded clone, and some rows leave it out.

D gene: NA; V gene: TRBV20-1; J gene: TRBJ2-7; clone size: few; CDR3 DNA: TGCAGTGCTAGAGATTTACTAGCTCTATCCTACGAGCAGTACTTC; CDR3 protein: CSARDLLALSYEQYF
D gene: NA; V gene: TRBV11-2; J gene: TRBJ2-2; clone size: few; CDR3 DNA: TGTGCCAGCAGCCCGCGCTATAACACCGGGGAGCTGTTTTTT; CDR3 protein: CASSPRYNTGELFF
D gene: TRBD1; V gene: TRBV6-5; J gene: TRBJ1-6; clone size: few; CDR3 DNA: TGTGCCAGCAGCCCCGGGACAGGGAAAAGGGATAATTCACCCCTCCACTTT; CDR3 protein: CASSPGTGKRDNSPLHF
D gene: NA; V gene: TRBV10-3; J gene: TRBJ2-1; clone size: few; CDR3 DNA: TGTGCCATCAGTGAGTCAGGGTCCTACAATGAGCAGTTCTTC; CDR3 protein: CAISESGSYNEQFF
D gene: TRBD2; V gene: TRBV19; J gene: TRBJ2-5; clone size: NA; CDR3 DNA: TGTGCCAGTACCTCCGTCCTCAGCGGGGGGGCCCGGGAGACCCAGTACTTC; CDR3 protein: CASTSVLSGGARETQYF
D gene: TRBD2; V gene: TRBV7-8; J gene: TRBJ2-2; clone size: few; CDR3 DNA: TGTGCCAGCAGCCGAATCCCTAGCGGGAGGACCGGGGAGCTGTTTTTT; CDR3 protein: CASSRIPSGRTGELFF
D gene: NA; V gene: TRBV4-1; J gene: TRBJ1-4; clone size: NA; CDR3 DNA: TGCGCCAGCACCAGGCTTGCAACTAATGAAAAACTGTTTTTT; CDR3 protein: CASTRLATNEKLFF
D gene: NA; V gene: TRBV6-6; J gene: TRBJ2-3; clone size: many; CDR3 DNA: TGTGCCAGCAGTAAGAGGGGGAGAACAGATACGCAGTATTTT; CDR3 protein: CASSKRGRTDTQYF
D gene: TRBD2; V gene: TRBV19; J gene: TRBJ2-3; clone size: few; CDR3 DNA: TGTGCCAGTAGCATATACGGGGGGGTTTGGCTCACTAGCACAGATACGCAGTATTTT; CDR3 protein: CASSIYGGVWLTSTDTQYF
D gene: NA; V gene: TRBV7-8; J gene: TRBJ2-1; clone size: many; CDR3 DNA: TGTGCCAGCAGCTTATTGTGGCAGAACAATGAGCAGTTCTTC; CDR3 protein: CASSLLWQNNEQFF
D gene: NA; V gene: TRBV12-3/TRBV12-4; J gene: TRBJ1-1; clone size: many; CDR3 DNA: TGTGCCAGCAGTCTAGGACGGGTGAACACTGAAGCTTTCTTT; CDR3 protein: CASSLGRVNTEAFF
D gene: NA; V gene: TRBV7-2; J gene: TRBJ1-1; clone size: few; CDR3 DNA: TGTGCCAGCAGCTTACGGCAGATGATCGCTGAAGCTTTCTTT; CDR3 protein: CASSLRQMIAEAFF
D gene: NA; V gene: TRBV20-1; J gene: TRBJ2-5; clone size: few; CDR3 DNA: TGCAGTGCTACTTGGGGGGGCAACCAAGAGACCCAGTACTTC; CDR3 protein: CSATWGGNQETQYF
D gene: NA; V gene: TRBV5-1; J gene: TRBJ2-7; clone size: many; CDR3 DNA: TGCGCCAGCAGCGCGGCCGTCGGGGTTGGGGAGCAGTACTTC; CDR3 protein: CASSAAVGVGEQYF
D gene: TRBD2; V gene: TRBV5-4; J gene: TRBJ2-7; clone size: few; CDR3 DNA: TGTGCCAGCAGTCCCGTGGGACTAGCGGGAGAGGAGTACTTC; CDR3 protein: CASSPVGLAGEEYF
D gene: NA; V gene: TRBV5-1; J gene: TRBJ1-6; clone size: NA; CDR3 DNA: TGCGCCAGCAGCCGGGACAATTCACCCCTCCACTTT; CDR3 protein: CASSRDNSPLHF
D gene: TRBD1; V gene: TRBV5-6; J gene: TRBJ1-2; clone size: NA; CDR3 DNA: TGTGCCAGCAGCTTGAGAACAGGGGGCCCAAGGTATGGCTACACCTTC; CDR3 protein: CASSLRTGGPRYGYTF
D gene: TRBD1; V gene: TRBV5-1; J gene: TRBJ2-7; clone size: NA; CDR3 DNA: TGCGCCAGCAGCGTGACAGGGGGCTCCTATGGGCAGTACTTC; CDR3 protein: CASSVTGGSYGQYF
D gene: TRBD1; V gene: TRBV30; J gene: TRBJ2-3; clone size: NA; CDR3 DNA: TGTGCCTGGAGGGTACAGGGGCCCACTCACAGGTGGACGCAGTATTTT; CDR3 protein: CAWRVQGPTHRWTQYF
D gene: TRBD1; V gene: TRBV20-1; J gene: TRBJ2-1; clone size: few; CDR3 DNA: TGCAGTGCTAGACGGGACAGCTACAATGAGCAGTTCTTC; CDR3 protein: CSARRDSYNEQFF
D gene: NA; V gene: TRBV5-1; J gene: TRBJ1-2; clone size: few; CDR3 DNA: TGCGCCAGCAGCGTTGGTGTAGGGCTTTATGGCTACACCTTC; CDR3 protein: CASSVGVGLYGYTF
D gene: NA; V gene: TRBV7-9; J gene: TRBJ2-4; clone size: many; CDR3 DNA: TGTGCCAGCGGCATCATAGCCAAAAACATTCAGTACTTC; CDR3 protein: CASGIIAKNIQYF
D gene: NA; V gene: TRBV11-3; J gene: TRBJ2-7; clone size: few; CDR3 DNA: TGTGCCAGCAGCCTGCCGGGGGTCCAGGATTCCTACGAGCAGTACTTC; CDR3 protein: CASSLPGVQDSYEQYF
D gene: NA; V gene: TRBV6-6; J gene: TRBJ1-3; clone size: few; CDR3 DNA: TGTGCCAGCAGTTACTCGGGGCAACTCTCTGGAAACACCATATATTTT; CDR3 protein: CASSYSGQLSGNTIYF
D gene: NA; V gene: TRBV7-9; J gene: TRBJ2-3; clone size: few; CDR3 DNA: TGTGCCAGCAGCCCGCGTTACCAGTATTTT; CDR3 protein: CASSPRYQYF
D gene: TRBD1; V gene: TRBV6-2/TRBV6-3; J gene: TRBJ1-5; clone size: few; CDR3 DNA: TGTGCCAGCTCTCGTCCGGGACAGGGATTCAATCAGCCCCAGCATTTT; CDR3 protein: CASSRPGQGFNQPQHF
D gene: NA; V gene: TRBV19; J gene: TRBJ2-4; clone size: many; CDR3 DNA: TGTGCCAGTTCAATTTCCGGGACAGCCAAAAACATTCAGTACTTC; CDR3 protein: CASSISGTAKNIQYF
D gene: NA; V gene: TRBV11-2; J gene: TRBJ2-2; clone size: NA; CDR3 DNA: TGTGCCAGCAGCTTAGTACGCGGTCGCCCCGGGGAGCTGTTTTTT; CDR3 protein: CASSLVRGRPGELFF
D gene: NA; V gene: TRBV7-8; J gene: TRBJ2-5; clone size: NA; CDR3 DNA: TGTGCCAGCAGCTTGGGAAGGGGTCTCACTGGGGAGACCCAGTACTTC; CDR3 protein: CASSLGRGLTGETQYF
D gene: TRBD1; V gene: TRBV7-2; J gene: TRBJ2-5; clone size: NA; CDR3 DNA: TGTGCCAGCAGTTTTGACAGGGTAGAGACCCAGTACTTC; CDR3 protein: CASSFDRVETQYF
D gene: NA; V gene: TRBV6-5; J gene: TRBJ2-7; clone size: NA; CDR3 DNA: TGTGCCAGCAGTTACGACAGTTCAAGTACCTACGAGCAGTACTTC; CDR3 protein: CASSYDSSSTYEQYF